These T cell receptor beta chains were read from a single sample in a study of CD8 T cells in Susac syndrome. TCRdb independently ran MiXCR on the immunoSEQ multiplex PCR reads; one entry per CDR3 protein. In the table there are about 57,000 distinct CDR3 sequences, 93% of which are singletons. The sample consisted of CD8+ T cells from PBMCs. The receptor set was obtained from a human donor with multiple sclerosis. Each CDR3 is given with its conserved first and last residue. A D gene is named only where the DNA matches it firmly. Clone size is given for some rows only: seen once, a few or many times, or a class if the clone is expanded.

clone size: once; V gene: TRBV27; D gene: TRBD1; J gene: TRBJ2-1; CDR3 DNA: TGTGCCAGCAGTTTGGGGACAGGGATAGGTGAGCAGTTCTTC; CDR3 protein: CASSLGTGIGEQFF
clone size: -; V gene: TRBV12-3/TRBV12-4; D gene: -; J gene: TRBJ1-1; CDR3 DNA: TGTGCCAGCAGTGTGACAGCAGCTGAAGCTTTCTTT; CDR3 protein: CASSVTAAEAFF
clone size: -; V gene: TRBV15; D gene: TRBD2; J gene: TRBJ2-1; CDR3 DNA: TGTGCCACCAGCAGGGGACGGGGGGTTGTGTACAATGAGCAGTTCTTC; CDR3 protein: CATSRGRGVVYNEQFF
clone size: -; V gene: TRBV2; D gene: TRBD1; J gene: TRBJ2-4; CDR3 DNA: TGTGCCAGCATCCCAGGTCGGGGACAGGACATTCAGTACTTC; CDR3 protein: CASIPGRGQDIQYF
clone size: -; V gene: TRBV6-2/TRBV6-3; D gene: -; J gene: TRBJ1-1; CDR3 DNA: TGTGCCAGCAGTTACTCGACAGTCCGCGTACTGGCTGAAGCTTTCTTT; CDR3 protein: CASSYSTVRVLAEAFF
clone size: -; V gene: TRBV27; D gene: TRBD1; J gene: TRBJ1-1; CDR3 DNA: TGTGCCAGCAGTTGGCAGGGGGGCATTGAAGCTTTCTTT; CDR3 protein: CASSWQGGIEAFF
clone size: -; V gene: TRBV19; D gene: -; J gene: TRBJ1-2; CDR3 DNA: TGTGCCAGTAGTATTACACCTGGGTCGGCCTATGGCTACACCTTC; CDR3 protein: CASSITPGSAYGYTF
clone size: -; V gene: TRBV4-1; D gene: -; J gene: TRBJ2-2; CDR3 DNA: TGCGCCAGCAGCCAAGATGGCGAAGGGTACCGGGAGCTGTTTTTT; CDR3 protein: CASSQDGEGYRELFF
clone size: -; V gene: TRBV7-8; D gene: -; J gene: TRBJ1-1; CDR3 DNA: TGTGCCAGCAGCTTAGGGGCCCATGGAGGGACTGAAGCTTTCTTT; CDR3 protein: CASSLGAHGGTEAFF
clone size: -; V gene: TRBV3-1; D gene: TRBD2; J gene: TRBJ2-5; CDR3 DNA: TGTGCCAGCAGCCAGAAGGGACTACCTTCGGAGACCCAGTACTTC; CDR3 protein: CASSQKGLPSETQYF
clone size: -; V gene: TRBV5-1; D gene: -; J gene: TRBJ1-2; CDR3 DNA: TGCGCCAGCAGCTTGGGGCGGGGTTTCGGCTATGGCTACACCTTC; CDR3 protein: CASSLGRGFGYGYTF
clone size: -; V gene: TRBV2; D gene: TRBD1; J gene: TRBJ1-2; CDR3 DNA: TGTGCCAGCCTAGACAGGGATCTCTTTAACTATGGCTATTCCTTC; CDR3 protein: CASLDRDLFNYGYSF
clone size: -; V gene: TRBV7-9; D gene: -; J gene: TRBJ1-4; CDR3 DNA: TGTGCCAGCAGCCCACAGGGTTCTACTAATGAAAAACTGTTTTTT; CDR3 protein: CASSPQGSTNEKLFF
clone size: once; V gene: TRBV7-3; D gene: -; J gene: TRBJ1-1; CDR3 DNA: TGTGCCAGCAGCCCAGACAGGTACACTGAAGCTTTCTTT; CDR3 protein: CASSPDRYTEAFF
clone size: -; V gene: TRBV11-2; D gene: -; J gene: TRBJ2-5; CDR3 DNA: TGTGCCAGCAGCTCCGGCGCTGTTCGGGAGACCCAGTACTTC; CDR3 protein: CASSSGAVRETQYF
clone size: -; V gene: TRBV5-1; D gene: -; J gene: TRBJ1-1; CDR3 DNA: TGCGCCAGCAGCTTCGGAGGGATGCACACTGAAGCTTTCTTT; CDR3 protein: CASSFGGMHTEAFF
clone size: -; V gene: TRBV9; D gene: -; J gene: TRBJ1-1; CDR3 DNA: TGTGCCAGCAGCGTAGGAGTCAGGGGAGGAACTGAAGCTTTCTTT; CDR3 protein: CASSVGVRGGTEAFF
clone size: -; V gene: TRBV6-5; D gene: -; J gene: TRBJ2-1; CDR3 DNA: TGTGCCAGCAGCTGGGGGGCCGTAAACAATGAGCAGTTCTTC; CDR3 protein: CASSWGAVNNEQFF
clone size: -; V gene: TRBV20-1; D gene: -; J gene: TRBJ2-3; CDR3 DNA: TGCAGTGCACCCCGCCGGGGAGATACGCAGTATTTT; CDR3 protein: CSAPRRGDTQYF
clone size: -; V gene: TRBV9; D gene: -; J gene: TRBJ1-5; CDR3 DNA: TGTGCCAGCAGCGTAGGTCCGGGGAGCAATCAGCCCCAGCATTTT; CDR3 protein: CASSVGPGSNQPQHF